The rows below give T cell receptor beta chains drawn from one sample of a study of blood T cell repertoires in COVID-19. Profiled with immunoSEQ multiplex PCR; TCRdb holds only in-frame clones, not every one. Of over 200,000 clones in the sample, approximately 82% were seen once. The sample taken for sequencing was peripheral blood. The source is a woman in her seventies with active or convalescent COVID-19. CDR3s include the opening cysteine and the closing phenylalanine or tryptophan. The D gene is left open where the match is weak. Clone size is not always given. Where it is, it says once, few, many or a class for expanded clones.

D: NA; V: TRBV6-5; size: NA; J: TRBJ1-6; CDR3: CASSYRGSNSPLHF; DNA: TGTGCCAGCAGTTATAGAGGGAGTAATTCACCCCTCCACTTT
D: NA; V: TRBV6-1; size: few; J: TRBJ1-5; CDR3: CASSEGRQSDQPQHF; DNA: TGTGCCAGCAGTGAAGGTAGGCAAAGCGATCAGCCCCAGCATTTT
D: NA; V: TRBV29-1; size: NA; J: TRBJ1-3; CDR3: CSVLDSGNTIYF; DNA: TGCAGCGTACTAGATTCTGGAAACACCATATATTTT
D: TRBD2; V: TRBV5-1; size: NA; J: TRBJ2-7; CDR3: CASGLTSGSYEQYF; DNA: TGCGCCAGCGGCCTGACTAGCGGCTCCTACGAGCAGTACTTC
D: NA; V: TRBV7-9; size: NA; J: TRBJ2-5; CDR3: CASSLGARQETQYF; DNA: TGTGCCAGCAGCTTAGGGGCCAGACAAGAGACCCAGTACTTC
D: TRBD1; V: TRBV29-1; size: NA; J: TRBJ1-4; CDR3: CSVRDRDEKLFF; DNA: TGCAGCGTCCGGGACAGGGATGAAAAACTGTTTTTT
D: NA; V: TRBV7-7; size: NA; J: TRBJ2-3; CDR3: CASSLGGGSPDTQYF; DNA: TGTGCTAGCAGCCTAGGGGGCGGGAGCCCAGATACGCAGTATTTT
D: TRBD2; V: TRBV3-1/TRBV3-2; size: NA; J: TRBJ2-5; CDR3: CASSQGRRAGGSRETQYF; DNA: TGTGCCAGCAGCCAAGGAAGACGGGCGGGGGGGAGCCGCGAGACCCAGTACTTC
D: TRBD1; V: TRBV5-4; size: NA; J: TRBJ1-2; CDR3: CASSLASQGARSYGYTF; DNA: TGTGCCAGCAGCTTGGCCTCGCAGGGGGCGCGGTCCTATGGCTACACCTTC
D: TRBD1; V: TRBV19; size: NA; J: TRBJ1-5; CDR3: CASREDRAASYSNQPQHF; DNA: TGTGCCAGTAGGGAGGACAGGGCCGCATCTTATAGCAATCAGCCCCAGCATTTT
D: NA; V: TRBV5-1; size: NA; J: TRBJ1-4; CDR3: CASSPRTEGEKLFF; DNA: TGCGCCAGCAGCCCCCGGACAGAGGGCGAAAAACTGTTTTTT
D: NA; V: TRBV6-4; size: NA; J: TRBJ2-3; CDR3: CASSDSAGTDTQYF; DNA: TGTGCCAGCAGTGACTCGGCCGGCACAGATACGCAGTATTTT
D: NA; V: TRBV15; size: NA; J: TRBJ2-5; CDR3: CATSRGGETQYF; DNA: TGTGCCACCAGCAGAGGCGGAGAGACCCAGTACTTC
D: NA; V: TRBV30; size: NA; J: TRBJ2-5; CDR3: CAWNPAHQETQYF; DNA: TGTGCCTGGAATCCCGCGCACCAAGAGACCCAGTACTTC
D: NA; V: TRBV7-9; size: NA; J: TRBJ1-5; CDR3: CASSLFGQSNQPQHF; DNA: TGTGCCAGCAGCCTTTTTGGACAATCAAATCAGCCCCAGCATTTT
D: NA; V: TRBV29-1; size: NA; J: TRBJ1-6; CDR3: CSVGEGQNSPLHF; DNA: TGCAGCGTGGGGGAGGGTCAAAATTCACCCCTCCACTTT
D: NA; V: TRBV24-1; size: NA; J: TRBJ1-5; CDR3: CATSDPTGQFDQPQHF; DNA: TGTGCCACCAGTGATCCCACCGGACAGTTTGATCAGCCCCAGCATTTT
D: TRBD2; V: TRBV19; size: NA; J: TRBJ2-7; CDR3: CASSMRTSGGFYEQYF; DNA: TGTGCCAGTAGTATGAGGACTAGCGGGGGGTTCTACGAGCAGTACTTC
D: NA; V: TRBV4-1; size: few; J: TRBJ2-7; CDR3: CASSQLGHNPYEQYF; DNA: TGCGCCAGCAGCCAACTAGGACATAATCCCTACGAGCAGTACTTC
D: NA; V: TRBV5-1; size: NA; J: TRBJ2-2; CDR3: CASSLSGAGTGELFF; DNA: TGCGCCAGCAGCTTATCGGGAGCGGGCACCGGGGAGCTGTTTTTT
D: NA; V: TRBV24-1; size: NA; J: TRBJ2-7; CDR3: CATSSGGGRQYF; DNA: TGTGCCACCAGTAGCGGCGGGGGCCGGCAGTACTTC
D: NA; V: TRBV7-3; size: NA; J: TRBJ1-1; CDR3: CASSSSRGNTEAFF; DNA: TGTGCCAGCAGCTCGTCCAGGGGGAACACTGAAGCTTTCTTT
D: TRBD1; V: TRBV11-3; size: few; J: TRBJ2-1; CDR3: CASSQGQGLDEQFF; DNA: TGTGCCAGCAGCCAGGGACAGGGTCTGGATGAGCAGTTCTTC
D: TRBD1; V: TRBV11-2; size: NA; J: TRBJ2-7; CDR3: CASSMGQGTPYEQYF; DNA: TGTGCCAGCAGCATGGGACAGGGGACCCCCTACGAGCAGTACTTC
D: NA; V: TRBV6-6; size: NA; J: TRBJ1-3; CDR3: CASSSGGRISGNTIYF; DNA: TGTGCCAGCAGTTCGGGGGGCAGAATCTCTGGAAACACCATATATTTT
D: NA; V: TRBV28; size: NA; J: TRBJ2-7; CDR3: CASSLIATPSYEQYF; DNA: TGTGCCAGCAGCCTCATAGCTACCCCTTCCTACGAGCAGTACTTC
D: NA; V: TRBV7-6; size: NA; J: TRBJ1-5; CDR3: CASSLAGGGNQPQHF; DNA: TGTGCCAGCAGCTTAGCAGGAGGAGGCAATCAGCCCCAGCATTTT
D: NA; V: TRBV5-5; size: NA; J: TRBJ2-1; CDR3: CASSLVGPGNEQFF; DNA: TGTGCCAGCAGCTTGGTGGGGCCAGGCAATGAGCAGTTCTTC
D: NA; V: TRBV20-1; size: NA; J: TRBJ2-7; CDR3: CSATQGYEQYF; DNA: TGCAGTGCTACGCAGGGCTACGAGCAGTACTTC
D: NA; V: TRBV18; size: NA; J: TRBJ2-2; CDR3: CASSPAGLPNTGELFF; DNA: TGTGCCAGCTCACCAGCGGGACTTCCTAACACCGGGGAGCTGTTTTTT
D: NA; V: TRBV5-6; size: NA; J: TRBJ1-1; CDR3: CASSLARNTEAFF; DNA: TGTGCCAGCAGCTTGGCCAGGAACACTGAAGCTTTCTTT
D: TRBD1; V: TRBV28; size: NA; J: TRBJ1-2; CDR3: CASRDRVADGYTF; DNA: TGTGCCAGCCGGGACAGGGTTGCGGATGGCTACACCTTC
D: NA; V: TRBV2; size: NA; J: TRBJ1-2; CDR3: CASSAGSYYGYTF; DNA: TGTGCCAGCAGTGCGGGGTCCTACTATGGCTACACCTTC
D: TRBD2; V: TRBV5-1; size: NA; J: TRBJ2-7; CDR3: CASSIRGGRLDEQYF; DNA: TGCGCCAGCAGCATCCGGGGGGGTAGGTTGGACGAGCAGTACTTC
D: NA; V: TRBV6-5; size: NA; J: TRBJ2-2; CDR3: CASETSPNTGELFF; DNA: TGTGCCAGCGAAACTAGCCCGAACACCGGGGAGCTGTTTTTT
D: NA; V: TRBV9; size: once; J: TRBJ2-7; CDR3: CASSAWTASNEQYF; DNA: TGTGCCAGCAGCGCCTGGACAGCTAGTAACGAGCAGTACTTC
D: TRBD1; V: TRBV19; size: NA; J: TRBJ2-3; CDR3: CASSSQGALDTQYF; DNA: TGTGCCAGTAGTTCCCAGGGGGCGTTAGATACGCAGTATTTT
D: NA; V: TRBV27; size: NA; J: TRBJ1-2; CDR3: CASSFGGYHGYTF; DNA: TGTGCCAGCAGTTTCGGCGGATATCATGGCTACACCTTC
D: TRBD1; V: TRBV6-1; size: NA; J: TRBJ2-7; CDR3: CASSEDRGAHYEQYF; DNA: TGTGCCAGCAGTGAGGACAGGGGAGCCCACTACGAGCAGTACTTC
D: NA; V: TRBV5-4; size: NA; J: TRBJ1-2; CDR3: CASSWGAGREEGYTF; DNA: TGTGCCAGCAGCTGGGGGGCGGGCCGGGAGGAGGGCTACACCTTC
D: TRBD1; V: TRBV7-8; size: NA; J: TRBJ2-5; CDR3: CASSPLPPGQGAAQYF; DNA: TGTGCCAGCAGCCCATTACCCCCGGGACAGGGGGCCGCCCAGTACTTC
D: TRBD1; V: TRBV19; size: NA; J: TRBJ1-2; CDR3: CASSTWTGNYGYTF; DNA: TGTGCCAGTAGTACGTGGACAGGGAACTATGGCTACACCTTC
D: NA; V: TRBV5-1; size: NA; J: TRBJ1-1; CDR3: CASSPQMTRAGPEAFF; DNA: TGCGCCAGCAGCCCACAGATGACCAGGGCTGGGCCTGAAGCTTTCTTT